This T cell receptor (beta chain) was documented in a study of blood T cell repertoires in COVID-19. Study details: From the United States, Italy and Spain came samples of acute and convalescent COVID-19. T cells, B-cell-depleted T cells, or PBMCs provided the cDNA or gDNA that served as material.

Germline V gives CDR1 LGHDT, CDR2 YNNKEL (reference sequence). CDR3 length equals 15 residues. Losses at the gene ends were 1 base for V and 11 bases for J; bases not matched to a gene: 10. Original methodology: Scientists estimated how many nucleated cells there were by amplifying reference gene primers. Generated by immunoSEQ multiplex PCR, the TCRdb table keeps only in-frame clones and is missing some. The DNA was the basis for D and trimming; V, J and clone size are from that table. The table lists 150,000 to 200,000 clones, 70% to 90% of them singletons. V and J are TRBV3-1 (or the pseudogene TRBV3-2) and TRBJ2-2, with 7 bases matching TRBD2. Sequencing was carried out using peripheral blood. The TCR was taken from a man aged 55 to 69 with acute or convalescent COVID-19. This CDR3 is CASSQGPGGRVELFF. CDR3 in DNA: TGTGCCAGCAGCCAAGGTCCCGGGGGGAGGGTTGAGCTGTTTTTT.